This T cell receptor (beta chain) was recorded in a study of T cells in Graves' hyperthyroidism and ophthalmopathy. Amplification targeted TCR beta CDR3 regions from RNA transcripts. The TCR CDR3 first-round RT-PCR relied on the HTBI primer set. TCRdb re-called the multiplex PCR reads through MiXCR, storing one row per CDR3 protein. The profile shows about 590,000 distinct CDR3 sequences, around 16% of them singletons. CDR1 LGHDT and CDR2 YNNKEL come from the germline V gene (reference sequence). Unmatched junction bases numbered 4, after V lost 1 base and J lost 9 bases. The CDR3 loop spans 14 amino acids. Over 18 months, lack of ophthalmopathy progression marked Graves' hyperthyroidism as stable. Fresh peripheral blood, about 9.9 ml, yielded the PBMCs. The sample holds many counts of this clonotype.

V gene TRBV3-1 combines with J gene TRBJ2-1, with 9 bases aligning to TRBD2. The receptor was derived from a woman between 25 and 40 years old with Graves' hyperthyroidism. The sequenced sample consisted of blood. The DNA for the CDR3 is TGTGCCAGCAGCCAAGTGGCGGGAGGGGTTGAGCAGTTCTTC. It translates to CASSQVAGGVEQFF.